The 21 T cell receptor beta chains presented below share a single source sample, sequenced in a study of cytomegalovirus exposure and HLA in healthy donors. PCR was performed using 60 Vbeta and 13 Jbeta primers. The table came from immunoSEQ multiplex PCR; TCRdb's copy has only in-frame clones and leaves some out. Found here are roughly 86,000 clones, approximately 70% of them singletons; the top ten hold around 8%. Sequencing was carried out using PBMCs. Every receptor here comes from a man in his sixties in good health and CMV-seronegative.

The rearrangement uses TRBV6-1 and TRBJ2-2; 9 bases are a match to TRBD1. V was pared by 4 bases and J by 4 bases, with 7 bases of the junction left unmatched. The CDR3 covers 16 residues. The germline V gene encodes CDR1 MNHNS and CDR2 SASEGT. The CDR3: CASSGRGQGGTGELFF. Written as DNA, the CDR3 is TGTGCCAGCAGTGGGCGGGGACAGGGAGGCACCGGGGAGCTGTTTTTT.

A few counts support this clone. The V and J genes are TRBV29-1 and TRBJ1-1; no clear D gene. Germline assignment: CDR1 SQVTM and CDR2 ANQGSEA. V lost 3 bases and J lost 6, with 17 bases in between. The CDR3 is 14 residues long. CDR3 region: CSVDPGMLTSEAFF. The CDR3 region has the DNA TGCAGCGTTGATCCGGGGATGTTGACCTCTGAAGCTTTCTTT.

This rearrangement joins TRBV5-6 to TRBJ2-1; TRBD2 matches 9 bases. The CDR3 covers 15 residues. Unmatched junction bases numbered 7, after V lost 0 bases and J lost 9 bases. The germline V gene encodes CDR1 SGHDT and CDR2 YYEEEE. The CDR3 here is CASSLVLAGGLEQFF. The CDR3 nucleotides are TGTGCCAGCAGCTTGGTCCTGGCGGGGGGGCTTGAGCAGTTCTTC.

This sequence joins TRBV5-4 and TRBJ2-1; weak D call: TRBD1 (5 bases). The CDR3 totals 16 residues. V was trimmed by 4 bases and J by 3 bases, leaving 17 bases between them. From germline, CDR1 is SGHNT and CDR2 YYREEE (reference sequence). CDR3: CASSPPSRDLYNEQFF. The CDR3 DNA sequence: TGTGCCAGCAGCCCGCCGAGCAGGGATCTCTACAATGAGCAGTTCTTC.

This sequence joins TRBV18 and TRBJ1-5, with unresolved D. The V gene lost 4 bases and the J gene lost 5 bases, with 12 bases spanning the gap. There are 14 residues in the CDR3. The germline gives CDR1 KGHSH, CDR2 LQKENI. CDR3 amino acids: CASSLSGLDQPQHF. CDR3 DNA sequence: TGTGCCAGCTCACTTTCCGGGTTGGATCAGCCCCAGCATTTT. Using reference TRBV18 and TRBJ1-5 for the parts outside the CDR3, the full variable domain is NAGVMQNPRHLVRRRGQEARLRCSPMKGHSHVYWYRQLPEEGLKFMVYLQKENIIDESGMPKERFSAEFPKEGPSILRIQQVVRGDSAAYFCASSLSGLDQPQHFGDGTRLSIL.

CDR3 nucleotide sequence: TGTGCCAGCAGCTTAGTTACAGGATTTTATCAGCCCCAGCATTTT. Protein product: CASSLVTGFYQPQHF. The chain has TRBV7-2 and TRBJ1-5; D perhaps matches TRBD1 (5 bases). The CDR3 loop spans 15 amino acids. From germline, CDR1 is SGHTA and CDR2 FQGNSA. Trimming took 1 base from V and 5 from J, leaving 12 bases between them.

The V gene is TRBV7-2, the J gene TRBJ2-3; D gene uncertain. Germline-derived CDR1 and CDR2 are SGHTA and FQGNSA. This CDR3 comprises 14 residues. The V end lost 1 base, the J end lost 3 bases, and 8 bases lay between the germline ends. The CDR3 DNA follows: TGTGCCAGCAGCTTAGAGTACGAGACAGATACGCAGTATTTT. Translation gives CASSLEYETDTQYF.

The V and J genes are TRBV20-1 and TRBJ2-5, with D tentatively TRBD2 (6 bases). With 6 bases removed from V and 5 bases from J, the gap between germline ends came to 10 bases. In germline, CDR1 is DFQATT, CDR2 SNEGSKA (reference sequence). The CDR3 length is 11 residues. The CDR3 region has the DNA TGCAGTGCGGGGACTCAGGAGACCCAGTACTTC. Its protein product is CSAGTQETQYF.

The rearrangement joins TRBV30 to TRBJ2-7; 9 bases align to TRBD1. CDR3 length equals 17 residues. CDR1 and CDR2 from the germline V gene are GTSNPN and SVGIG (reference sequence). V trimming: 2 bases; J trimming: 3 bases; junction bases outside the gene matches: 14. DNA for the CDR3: TGTGCCTGGAGTAAGGACAGGGGCCCTTCATACGGCTACGAGCAGTACTTC. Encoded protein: CAWSKDRGPSYGYEQYF.

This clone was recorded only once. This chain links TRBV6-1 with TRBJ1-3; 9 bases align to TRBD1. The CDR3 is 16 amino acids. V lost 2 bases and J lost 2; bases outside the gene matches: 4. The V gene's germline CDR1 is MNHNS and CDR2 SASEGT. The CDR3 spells CASSETGGTTGNTIYF. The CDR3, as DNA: TGTGCCAGCAGTGAAACAGGGGGCACAACTGGAAACACCATATATTTT.

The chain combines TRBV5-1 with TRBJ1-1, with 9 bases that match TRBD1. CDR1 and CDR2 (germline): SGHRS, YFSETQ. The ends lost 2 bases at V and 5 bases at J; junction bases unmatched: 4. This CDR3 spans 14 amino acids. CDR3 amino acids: CASSFGQGRTEAFF. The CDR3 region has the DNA TGCGCCAGCAGCTTTGGACAGGGGAGGACTGAAGCTTTCTTT.

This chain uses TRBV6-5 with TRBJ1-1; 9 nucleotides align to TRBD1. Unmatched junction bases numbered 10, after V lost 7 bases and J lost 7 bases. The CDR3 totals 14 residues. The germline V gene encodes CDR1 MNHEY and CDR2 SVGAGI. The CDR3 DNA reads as TGTGCCAGCATTAAACAGGGGGCGCGGGGTGAAGCTTTCTTT. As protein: CASIKQGARGEAFF.

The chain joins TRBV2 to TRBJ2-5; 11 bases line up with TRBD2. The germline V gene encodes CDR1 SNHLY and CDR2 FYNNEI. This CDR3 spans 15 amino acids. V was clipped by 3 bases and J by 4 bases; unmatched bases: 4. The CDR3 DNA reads TGTGCCAGCAGTGATAGCGGGAGGGCCCCAGAGACCCAGTACTTC. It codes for CASSDSGRAPETQYF.

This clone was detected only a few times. CDR3 protein: CASRSNDNQPQHF. In DNA form, the CDR3 reads TGCGCCAGCCGTAGCAACGACAATCAGCCCCAGCATTTT. The V and J genes are TRBV5-1 and TRBJ1-5; no clear D gene. Trimming stripped 7 bases from V and 3 bases from J, with 11 bases between. The CDR3 totals 13 residues. Germline CDR1 SGHRS, CDR2 YFSETQ.

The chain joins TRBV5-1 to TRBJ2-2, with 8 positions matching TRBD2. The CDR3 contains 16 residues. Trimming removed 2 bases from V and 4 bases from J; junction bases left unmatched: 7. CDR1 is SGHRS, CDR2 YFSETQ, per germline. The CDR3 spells CASSFQGGRFTGELFF. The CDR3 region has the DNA TGCGCCAGCAGCTTCCAGGGCGGGAGGTTCACCGGGGAGCTGTTTTTT.

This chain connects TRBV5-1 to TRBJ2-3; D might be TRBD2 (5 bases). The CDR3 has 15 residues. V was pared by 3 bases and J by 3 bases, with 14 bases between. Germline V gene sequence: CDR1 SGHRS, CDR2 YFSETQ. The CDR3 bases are TGCGCCAGCAGCTCGGCGGGCAGGAGGACAGATACGCAGTATTTT. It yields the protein CASSSAGRRTDTQYF.

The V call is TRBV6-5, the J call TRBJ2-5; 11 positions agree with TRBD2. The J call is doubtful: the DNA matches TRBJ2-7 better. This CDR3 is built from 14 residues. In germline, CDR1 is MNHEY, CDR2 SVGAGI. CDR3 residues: CASRGLAGLYEQYF. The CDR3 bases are TGTGCCAGCAGAGGACTAGCGGGCCTCTACGAGCAGTACTTC.

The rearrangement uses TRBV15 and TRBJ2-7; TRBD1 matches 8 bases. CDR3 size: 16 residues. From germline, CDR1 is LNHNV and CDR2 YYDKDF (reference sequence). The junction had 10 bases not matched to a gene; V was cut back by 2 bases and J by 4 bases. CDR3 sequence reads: CATSRYLGQVTYEQYF. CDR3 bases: TGTGCCACCAGCAGATACTTGGGACAGGTTACTTACGAGCAGTACTTC.

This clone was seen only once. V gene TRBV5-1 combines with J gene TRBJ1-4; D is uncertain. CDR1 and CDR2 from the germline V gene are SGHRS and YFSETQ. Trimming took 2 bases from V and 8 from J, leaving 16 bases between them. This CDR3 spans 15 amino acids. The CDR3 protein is CASSLQIGREEKLFF. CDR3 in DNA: TGCGCCAGCAGCTTACAGATAGGAAGAGAGGAAAAACTGTTTTTT.

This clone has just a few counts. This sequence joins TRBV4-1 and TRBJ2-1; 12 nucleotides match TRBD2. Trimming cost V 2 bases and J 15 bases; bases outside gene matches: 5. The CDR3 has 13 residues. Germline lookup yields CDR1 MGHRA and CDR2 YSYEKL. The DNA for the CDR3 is TGCGCCAGCAGCCAAACCCGGACTAGCGGGACGTTCTTC. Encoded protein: CASSQTRTSGTFF.

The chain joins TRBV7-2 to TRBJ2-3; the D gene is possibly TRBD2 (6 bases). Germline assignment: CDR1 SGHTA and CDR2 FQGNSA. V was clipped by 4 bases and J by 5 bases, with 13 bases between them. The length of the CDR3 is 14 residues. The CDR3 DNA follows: TGTGCCAGCAGCTCCAGATCGGGGGAAGATACGCAGTATTTT. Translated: CASSSRSGEDTQYF.